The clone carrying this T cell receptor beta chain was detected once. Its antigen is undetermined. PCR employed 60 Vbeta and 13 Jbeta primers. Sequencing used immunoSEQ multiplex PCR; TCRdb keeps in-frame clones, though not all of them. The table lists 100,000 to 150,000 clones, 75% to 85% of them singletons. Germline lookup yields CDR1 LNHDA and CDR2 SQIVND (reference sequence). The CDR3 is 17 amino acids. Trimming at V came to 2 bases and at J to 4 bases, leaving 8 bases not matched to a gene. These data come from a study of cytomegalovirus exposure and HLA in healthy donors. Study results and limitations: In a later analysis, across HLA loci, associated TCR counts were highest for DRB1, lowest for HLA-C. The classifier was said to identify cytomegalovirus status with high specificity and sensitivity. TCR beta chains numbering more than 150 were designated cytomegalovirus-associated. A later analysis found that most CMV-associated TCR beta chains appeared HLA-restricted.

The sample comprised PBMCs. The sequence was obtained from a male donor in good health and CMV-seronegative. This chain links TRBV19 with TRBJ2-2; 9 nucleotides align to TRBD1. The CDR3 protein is CASSIWRTGEVTGELFF. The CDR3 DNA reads TGTGCCAGTAGTATATGGCGGACAGGGGAGGTCACCGGGGAGCTGTTTTTT.